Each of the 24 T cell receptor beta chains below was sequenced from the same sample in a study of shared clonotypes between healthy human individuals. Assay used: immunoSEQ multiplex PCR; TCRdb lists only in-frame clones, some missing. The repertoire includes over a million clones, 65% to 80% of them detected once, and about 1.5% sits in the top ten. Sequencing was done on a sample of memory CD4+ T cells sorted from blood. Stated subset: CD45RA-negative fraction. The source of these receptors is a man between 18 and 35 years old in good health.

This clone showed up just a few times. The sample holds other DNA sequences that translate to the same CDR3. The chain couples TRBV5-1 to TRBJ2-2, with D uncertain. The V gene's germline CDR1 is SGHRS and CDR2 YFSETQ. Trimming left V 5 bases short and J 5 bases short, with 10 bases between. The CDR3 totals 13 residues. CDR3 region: CASRAPGTGELFF. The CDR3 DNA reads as TGCGCCAGCAGGGCCCCCGGGACCGGGGAGCTGTTTTTT.

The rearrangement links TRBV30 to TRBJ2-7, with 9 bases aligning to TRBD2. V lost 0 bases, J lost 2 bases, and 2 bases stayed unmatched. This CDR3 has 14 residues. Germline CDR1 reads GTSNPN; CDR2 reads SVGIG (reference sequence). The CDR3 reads CAWSVAGGPYEQYF. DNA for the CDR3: TGTGCCTGGAGTGTGGCGGGAGGGCCCTACGAGCAGTACTTC.

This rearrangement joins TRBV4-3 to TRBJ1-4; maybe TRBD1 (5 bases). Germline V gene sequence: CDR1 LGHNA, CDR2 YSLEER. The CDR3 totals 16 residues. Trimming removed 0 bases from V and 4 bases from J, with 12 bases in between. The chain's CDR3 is CASSQDLGRVNEKLFF. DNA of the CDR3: TGCGCCAGCAGCCAAGATCTAGGCAGGGTTAATGAAAAACTGTTTTTT.

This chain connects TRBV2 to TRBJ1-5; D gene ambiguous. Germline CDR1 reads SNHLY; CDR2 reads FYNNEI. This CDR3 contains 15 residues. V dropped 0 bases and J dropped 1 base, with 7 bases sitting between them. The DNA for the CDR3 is TGTGCCAGCAGTGAAGCGGCGACGAGCAATCAGCCCCAGCATTTT. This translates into CASSEAATSNQPQHF. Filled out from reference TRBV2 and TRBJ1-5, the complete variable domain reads EPEVTQTPSHQVTQMGQEVILRCVPISNHLYFYWYRQILGQKVEFLVSFYNNEISEKSEIFDDQFSVERPDGSNFTLKIRSTKLEDSAMYFCASSEAATSNQPQHFGDGTRLSIL.

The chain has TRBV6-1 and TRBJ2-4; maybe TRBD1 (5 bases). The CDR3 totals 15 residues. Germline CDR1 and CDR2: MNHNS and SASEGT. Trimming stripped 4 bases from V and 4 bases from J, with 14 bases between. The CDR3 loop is CASSATTAPKNIQYF. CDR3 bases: TGTGCCAGCAGTGCGACGACAGCACCTAAAAACATTCAGTACTTC.

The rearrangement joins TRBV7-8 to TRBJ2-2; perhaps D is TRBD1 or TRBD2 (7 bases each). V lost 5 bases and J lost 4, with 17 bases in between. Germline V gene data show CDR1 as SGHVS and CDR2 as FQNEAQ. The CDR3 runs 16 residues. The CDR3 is CASSLGGTVFTGELFF. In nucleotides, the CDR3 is TGTGCCAGCAGCCTGGGGGGGACAGTATTCACCGGGGAGCTGTTTTTT.

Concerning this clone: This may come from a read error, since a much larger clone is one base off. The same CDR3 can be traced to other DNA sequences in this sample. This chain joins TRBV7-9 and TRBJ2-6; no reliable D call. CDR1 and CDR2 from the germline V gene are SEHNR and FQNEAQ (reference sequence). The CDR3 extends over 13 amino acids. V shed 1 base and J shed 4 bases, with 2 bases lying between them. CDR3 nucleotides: TGTGCCAGCAGCTTAGTGGGGGCCAACGTCCTGACTTTC. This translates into CASSLVGANVLTF.

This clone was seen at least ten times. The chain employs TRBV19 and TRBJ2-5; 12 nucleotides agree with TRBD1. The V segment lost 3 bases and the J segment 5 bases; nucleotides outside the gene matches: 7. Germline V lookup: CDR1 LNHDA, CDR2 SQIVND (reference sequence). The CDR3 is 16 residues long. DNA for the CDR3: TGTGCCAGTAGTATCCCCGGGACAGGGGGCGGTGAGACCCAGTACTTC. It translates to CASSIPGTGGGETQYF.

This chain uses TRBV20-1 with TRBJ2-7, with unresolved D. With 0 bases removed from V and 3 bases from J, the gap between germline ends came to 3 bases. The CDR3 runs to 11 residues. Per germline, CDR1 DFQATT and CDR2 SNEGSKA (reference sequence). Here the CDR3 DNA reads TGCAGTGCTAGAGATAACTACGAGCAGTACTTC. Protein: CSARDNYEQYF.

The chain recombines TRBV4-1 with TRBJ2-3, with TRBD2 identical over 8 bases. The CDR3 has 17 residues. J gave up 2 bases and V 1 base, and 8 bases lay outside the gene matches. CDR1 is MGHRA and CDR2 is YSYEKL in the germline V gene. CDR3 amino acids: CASSQGASGGFTDTQYF. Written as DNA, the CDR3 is TGCGCCAGCAGCCAAGGGGCCAGCGGGGGTTTCACAGATACGCAGTATTTT.

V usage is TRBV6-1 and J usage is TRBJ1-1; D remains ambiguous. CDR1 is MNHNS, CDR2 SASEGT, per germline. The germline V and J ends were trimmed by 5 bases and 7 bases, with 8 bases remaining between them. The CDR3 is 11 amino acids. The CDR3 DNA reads TGTGCCAGCAGTCCCGACCTTGAAGCTTTCTTT. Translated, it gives CASSPDLEAFF.

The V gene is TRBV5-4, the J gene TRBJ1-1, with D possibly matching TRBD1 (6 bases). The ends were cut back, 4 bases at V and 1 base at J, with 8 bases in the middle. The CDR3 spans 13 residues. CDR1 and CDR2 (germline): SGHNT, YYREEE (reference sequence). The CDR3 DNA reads TGTGCCAGCAGCCCGGGACAGAACACTGAAGCTTTCTTT. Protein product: CASSPGQNTEAFF.

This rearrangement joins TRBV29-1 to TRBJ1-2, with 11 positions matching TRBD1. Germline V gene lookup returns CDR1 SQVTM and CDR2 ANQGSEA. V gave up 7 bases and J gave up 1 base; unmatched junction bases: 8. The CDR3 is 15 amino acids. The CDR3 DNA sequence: TGCAGCGCCATTCAGGGACAGGGGGTTAACTATGGCTACACCTTC. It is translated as CSAIQGQGVNYGYTF.

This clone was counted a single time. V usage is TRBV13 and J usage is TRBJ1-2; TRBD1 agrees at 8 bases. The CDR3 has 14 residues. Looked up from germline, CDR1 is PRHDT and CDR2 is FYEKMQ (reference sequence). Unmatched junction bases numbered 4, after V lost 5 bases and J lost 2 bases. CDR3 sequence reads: CASSLRTGNYGYTF. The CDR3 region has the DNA TGTGCCAGCAGCCTTAGGACAGGGAACTATGGCTACACCTTC.

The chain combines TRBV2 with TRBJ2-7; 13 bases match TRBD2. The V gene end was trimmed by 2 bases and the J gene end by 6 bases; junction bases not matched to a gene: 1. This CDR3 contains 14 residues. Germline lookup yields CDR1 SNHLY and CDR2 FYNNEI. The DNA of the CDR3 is TGTGCCAGCAGTGAAACTAGCGGGAGGGGCGAGCAGTACTTC. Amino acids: CASSETSGRGEQYF.

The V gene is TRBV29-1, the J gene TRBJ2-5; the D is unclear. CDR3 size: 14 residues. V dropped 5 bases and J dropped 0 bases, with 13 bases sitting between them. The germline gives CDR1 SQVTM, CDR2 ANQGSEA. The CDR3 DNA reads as TGCAGCGTTCCTACCGACTCGTACCAAGAGACCCAGTACTTC. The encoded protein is CSVPTDSYQETQYF.

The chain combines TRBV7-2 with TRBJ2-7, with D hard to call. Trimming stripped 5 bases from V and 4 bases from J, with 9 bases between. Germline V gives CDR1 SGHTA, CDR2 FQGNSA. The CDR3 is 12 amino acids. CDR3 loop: CASSPSGYEQYF. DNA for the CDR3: TGTGCCAGCAGCCCTAGTGGTTACGAGCAGTACTTC. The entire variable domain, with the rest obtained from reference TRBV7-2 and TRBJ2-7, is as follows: GAGVSQSPSNKVTEKGKDVELRCDPISGHTALYWYRQSLGQGLEFLIYFQGNSAPDKSGLPSDRFSAERTGGSVSTLTIQRTQQEDSAVYLCASSPSGYEQYFGPGTRLTVT.

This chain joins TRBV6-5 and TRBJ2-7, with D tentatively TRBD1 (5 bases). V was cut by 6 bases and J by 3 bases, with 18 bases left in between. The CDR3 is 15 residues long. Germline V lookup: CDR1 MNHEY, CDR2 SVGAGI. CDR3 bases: TGTGCCAGCAGAGCCAGGGAAGGGTTCGGCTACGAGCAGTACTTC. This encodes CASRAREGFGYEQYF.

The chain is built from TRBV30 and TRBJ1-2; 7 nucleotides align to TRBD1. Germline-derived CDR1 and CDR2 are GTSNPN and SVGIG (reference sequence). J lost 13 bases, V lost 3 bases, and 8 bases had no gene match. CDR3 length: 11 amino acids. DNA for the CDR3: TGTGCCTGGAGCCGAGACAGGGAGAGCACCTTC. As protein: CAWSRDRESTF.

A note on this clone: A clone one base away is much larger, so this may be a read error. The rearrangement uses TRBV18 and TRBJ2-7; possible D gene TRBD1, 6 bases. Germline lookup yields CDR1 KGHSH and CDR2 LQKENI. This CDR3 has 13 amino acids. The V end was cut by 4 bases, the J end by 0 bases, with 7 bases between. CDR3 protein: CASSRDISYEQYF. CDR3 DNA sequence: TGTGCCAGCTCACGGGACATCTCCTACGAGCAGTACTTC.

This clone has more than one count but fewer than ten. The chain's CDR3 is CASSQEGPNQPQHF. In nucleotides, the CDR3 is TGTGCCAGCAGCCAAGAGGGGCCCAATCAGCCCCAGCATTTT. The chain couples TRBV7-2 to TRBJ1-5, with a possible D match to TRBD1 (5 bases). V lost 5 bases to trimming and J lost 3 bases, with 11 bases between them. This CDR3 is built from 14 residues. Germline V gene sequence: CDR1 SGHTA, CDR2 FQGNSA.

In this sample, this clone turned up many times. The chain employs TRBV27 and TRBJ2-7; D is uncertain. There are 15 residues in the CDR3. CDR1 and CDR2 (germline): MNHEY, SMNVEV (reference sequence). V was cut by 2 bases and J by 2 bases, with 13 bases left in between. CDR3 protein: CASSLSYRSPYEQYF. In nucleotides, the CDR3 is TGTGCCAGCAGTTTAAGTTACAGATCCCCCTACGAGCAGTACTTC.

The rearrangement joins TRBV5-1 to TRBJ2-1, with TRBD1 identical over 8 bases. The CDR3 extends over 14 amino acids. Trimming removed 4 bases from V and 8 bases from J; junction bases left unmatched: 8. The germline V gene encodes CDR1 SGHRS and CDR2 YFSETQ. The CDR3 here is CASSPRTGTDEQFF. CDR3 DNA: TGCGCCAGCAGCCCACGGACAGGGACGGATGAGCAGTTCTTC. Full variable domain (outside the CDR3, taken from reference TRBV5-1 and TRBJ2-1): KAGVTQTPRYLIKTRGQQVTLSCSPISGHRSVSWYQQTPGQGLQFLFEYFSETQRNKGNFPGRFSGRQFSNSRSEMNVSTLELGDSALYLCASSPRTGTDEQFFGPGTRLTVL.

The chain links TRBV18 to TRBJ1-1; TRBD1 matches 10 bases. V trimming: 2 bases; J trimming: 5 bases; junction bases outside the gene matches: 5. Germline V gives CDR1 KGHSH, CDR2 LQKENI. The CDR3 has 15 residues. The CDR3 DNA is TGTGCCAGCTCACCAGAGACAGGGGGCAGGACTGAAGCTTTCTTT. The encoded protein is CASSPETGGRTEAFF. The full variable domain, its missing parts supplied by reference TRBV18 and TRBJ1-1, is NAGVMQNPRHLVRRRGQEARLRCSPMKGHSHVYWYRQLPEEGLKFMVYLQKENIIDESGMPKERFSAEFPKEGPSILRIQQVVRGDSAAYFCASSPETGGRTEAFFGQGTRLTVV.